Sequencing of this T cell receptor beta chain was carried out in a study of response to subunit inactivated influenza vaccine. Overall study results and limits: Each seasonal flu vaccination may recruit only limited new T cells, authors suggested.

One entry per CDR3 protein, called by TCRdb with MiXCR from the RT-PCR reads. This table holds a few hundred thousand distinct CDR3 sequences, 20% to 25% found once. As to this clonotype: Its target is not known.

The J segment lost 4 bases and the V segment lost 5 bases, leaving 16 bases of the junction unmatched. The CDR3 totals 16 residues. Germline V CDR1 and CDR2: DFQATT, SNEGSKA (reference sequence). The origin of this receptor is a man aged 45 to 70 who received an inactivated influenza vaccine. The chain joins TRBV20-1 to TRBJ2-5, with TRBD2 identical over 7 bases. Sequenced material: PBMCs from blood, taken about 20 months after vaccination. CDR3 amino acids: CSASLFGAGVSETQYF. In DNA, the CDR3 is TGCAGTGCTTCCCTATTTGGGGCGGGAGTATCAGAGACCCAGTACTTC.